The rows below give T cell receptor beta chains drawn from one sample of a study of shared clonotypes between healthy human individuals. Libraries were prepared by immunoSEQ multiplex PCR; TCRdb keeps only in-frame clonotypes and omits some of them. The data show nearly 750,000 clones, roughly 72% seen once. Material: memory CD4+ T cells sorted from blood. The receptors here all came from a woman aged 25 to 39 in good health. CDR3s include the opening cysteine and the closing phenylalanine or tryptophan. Each record gives: V gene, D gene, clone size, J gene, CDR3 protein, CDR3 DNA. The D gene is left open where the match is weak. Clone size, where shown, is once, few, many, or a class for clones that have expanded.

v_gene: TRBV4-1
d_gene: TRBD2
abundance: -
j_gene: TRBJ2-1
CDR3aa: CASSQDRGGGLGNEQFF
CDR3nt: TGCGCCAGCAGCCAAGATCGGGGGGGAGGCTTGGGGAATGAGCAGTTCTTC

v_gene: TRBV5-1
d_gene: -
abundance: -
j_gene: TRBJ1-6
CDR3aa: CASSLSDWTARDSPLHF
CDR3nt: TGCGCCAGCAGCTTGTCTGATTGGACAGCACGGGATTCACCCCTCCACTTT

v_gene: TRBV6-5
d_gene: TRBD1
abundance: -
j_gene: TRBJ1-5
CDR3aa: CASSSAGTGNQPQHF
CDR3nt: TGTGCCAGCAGCTCTGCCGGGACAGGGAATCAGCCCCAGCATTTT

v_gene: TRBV5-1
d_gene: -
abundance: -
j_gene: TRBJ1-2
CDR3aa: CASSFLGTYGYTF
CDR3nt: TGCGCCAGCAGCTTTTTGGGTACCTATGGCTACACCTTC

v_gene: TRBV19
d_gene: -
abundance: -
j_gene: TRBJ2-5
CDR3aa: CASSISLTETQYF
CDR3nt: TGTGCCAGTAGTATTTCGTTGACGGAGACCCAGTACTTC

v_gene: TRBV15
d_gene: -
abundance: -
j_gene: TRBJ2-5
CDR3aa: CATSRYTEETQYF
CDR3nt: TGTGCCACCAGCAGGTATACAGAAGAGACCCAGTACTTC

v_gene: TRBV29-1
d_gene: -
abundance: many
j_gene: TRBJ2-2
CDR3aa: CSVTLLTGELFF
CDR3nt: TGCAGCGTCACCCTTTTGACCGGGGAGCTGTTTTTT

v_gene: TRBV6-5
d_gene: -
abundance: -
j_gene: TRBJ2-7
CDR3aa: CASSYSGPPDYEQYF
CDR3nt: TGTGCCAGCAGTTACTCGGGACCGCCCGACTACGAGCAGTACTTC

v_gene: TRBV29-1
d_gene: -
abundance: -
j_gene: TRBJ2-5
CDR3aa: CSVAPTAQETQYF
CDR3nt: TGCAGCGTTGCCCCGACAGCCCAAGAGACCCAGTACTTC

v_gene: TRBV5-3
d_gene: -
abundance: -
j_gene: TRBJ1-2
CDR3aa: CARSLEPGDLGGYTF
CDR3nt: TGTGCCAGAAGCTTGGAGCCAGGGGACTTGGGTGGCTACACCTTC

v_gene: TRBV21-1
d_gene: -
abundance: -
j_gene: TRBJ2-4
CDR3aa: CASSKPRQGEKNIQYF
CDR3nt: TGTGCCAGCAGCAAACCACGACAGGGGGAGAAAAACATTCAGTACTTC

v_gene: TRBV19
d_gene: -
abundance: -
j_gene: TRBJ2-1
CDR3aa: CASSIGVERSEQFF
CDR3nt: TGTGCCAGTAGTATAGGAGTAGAACGGAGTGAGCAGTTCTTC

v_gene: TRBV18
d_gene: TRBD1
abundance: -
j_gene: TRBJ1-2
CDR3aa: CASSPAGGQEGGYTF
CDR3nt: TGTGCCAGCTCACCCGCTGGAGGACAGGAGGGTGGCTACACCTTC

v_gene: TRBV30
d_gene: -
abundance: -
j_gene: TRBJ2-7
CDR3aa: CAWSEGWQSSYEQYF
CDR3nt: TGTGCCTGGAGCGAGGGGTGGCAGAGCTCCTACGAGCAGTACTTC

v_gene: TRBV2
d_gene: TRBD2
abundance: -
j_gene: TRBJ2-1
CDR3aa: CASSVGTNPHEQFF
CDR3nt: TGTGCCAGCAGTGTTGGGACTAACCCTCATGAGCAGTTCTTC

v_gene: TRBV9
d_gene: -
abundance: -
j_gene: TRBJ2-7
CDR3aa: CASSALSQHEQYF
CDR3nt: TGTGCCAGCAGCGCGCTAAGCCAGCACGAGCAGTACTTC

v_gene: TRBV29-1
d_gene: TRBD2
abundance: few
j_gene: TRBJ2-5
CDR3aa: CSVDRLAGRETQYF
CDR3nt: TGCAGCGTTGACCGACTAGCGGGAAGGGAGACCCAGTACTTC

v_gene: TRBV11-2
d_gene: TRBD1
abundance: once
j_gene: TRBJ2-7
CDR3aa: CASSLEWTGPGEQYF
CDR3nt: TGTGCCAGCAGCTTAGAGTGGACAGGGCCCGGGGAGCAGTACTTC

v_gene: TRBV5-8
d_gene: -
abundance: -
j_gene: TRBJ1-2
CDR3aa: CASSFGTQGNYGYTF
CDR3nt: TGTGCCAGCAGCTTCGGGACACAGGGAAACTATGGCTACACCTTC

v_gene: TRBV2
d_gene: -
abundance: -
j_gene: TRBJ1-4
CDR3aa: CASSEYGFATNEKLFF
CDR3nt: TGTGCCAGCAGTGAATACGGGTTCGCAACTAATGAAAAACTGTTTTTT

v_gene: TRBV6-6
d_gene: TRBD2
abundance: -
j_gene: TRBJ2-1
CDR3aa: CASSLRYRGTNNEQFF
CDR3nt: TGTGCCAGCAGCCTTAGGTATCGCGGGACTAACAATGAGCAGTTCTTC

v_gene: TRBV30
d_gene: TRBD2
abundance: -
j_gene: TRBJ2-7
CDR3aa: CACRAGVGYEQYF
CDR3nt: TGTGCCTGTCGGGCGGGAGTCGGCTACGAGCAGTACTTC

v_gene: TRBV27
d_gene: -
abundance: -
j_gene: TRBJ2-5
CDR3aa: CASSYSAEETQYF
CDR3nt: TGTGCCAGCAGTTATTCCGCAGAAGAGACCCAGTACTTC

v_gene: TRBV10-2
d_gene: -
abundance: -
j_gene: TRBJ1-1
CDR3aa: CASSESRYTEAFF
CDR3nt: TGCGCCAGCAGTGAGTCGCGGTACACTGAAGCTTTCTTT

v_gene: TRBV6-6
d_gene: TRBD1
abundance: -
j_gene: TRBJ1-2
CDR3aa: CASSDTTGGAWGYTF
CDR3nt: TGTGCCAGCAGTGACACTACAGGGGGCGCTTGGGGCTACACCTTC

v_gene: TRBV6-5
d_gene: -
abundance: -
j_gene: TRBJ2-7
CDR3aa: CASSSPGSSYEQYF
CDR3nt: TGTGCCAGCAGTTCACCCGGCAGCTCCTACGAGCAGTACTTC

v_gene: TRBV29-1
d_gene: TRBD1
abundance: -
j_gene: TRBJ2-1
CDR3aa: CSAAQGASYNEQFF
CDR3nt: TGCAGCGCTGCCCAGGGGGCGAGCTACAATGAGCAGTTCTTC

v_gene: TRBV13
d_gene: TRBD1
abundance: -
j_gene: TRBJ1-5
CDR3aa: CASSLGGQDQPQHF
CDR3nt: TGTGCCAGCAGCTTAGGAGGACAGGATCAGCCCCAGCATTTT

v_gene: TRBV7-2
d_gene: -
abundance: -
j_gene: TRBJ2-1
CDR3aa: CASSFRGGRAANEQFF
CDR3nt: TGTGCCAGCAGCTTTAGGGGCGGCCGAGCGGCCAATGAGCAGTTCTTC

v_gene: TRBV5-1
d_gene: TRBD1
abundance: few
j_gene: TRBJ2-7
CDR3aa: CASSYLLGQGAEQYF
CDR3nt: TGCGCCAGCAGCTACCTCCTGGGACAGGGGGCCGAGCAGTACTTC

v_gene: TRBV18
d_gene: -
abundance: few
j_gene: TRBJ1-4
CDR3aa: CASSPGEDEKLFF
CDR3nt: TGTGCCAGCTCACCAGGGGAAGACGAAAAACTGTTTTTT

v_gene: TRBV7-3
d_gene: -
abundance: -
j_gene: TRBJ2-1
CDR3aa: CASSLVSNRENEQFF
CDR3nt: TGTGCCAGCAGCTTAGTCTCTAACAGGGAGAATGAGCAGTTCTTC

v_gene: TRBV18
d_gene: -
abundance: few
j_gene: TRBJ1-3
CDR3aa: CASSDRDVSGNTIYF
CDR3nt: TGTGCCAGCTCAGATCGGGACGTCTCTGGAAACACCATATATTTT

v_gene: TRBV4-1
d_gene: -
abundance: -
j_gene: TRBJ2-1
CDR3aa: CASSRAGQTDNEQFF
CDR3nt: TGCGCCAGCAGCCGCGCGGGCCAGACCGACAATGAGCAGTTCTTC

v_gene: TRBV5-4
d_gene: TRBD2
abundance: -
j_gene: TRBJ2-1
CDR3aa: CASSLVSGRAWDEQFF
CDR3nt: TGTGCCAGCAGCTTGGTTAGCGGGAGGGCCTGGGATGAGCAGTTCTTC

v_gene: TRBV25-1
d_gene: -
abundance: -
j_gene: TRBJ2-7
CDR3aa: CASSESRRSAYEQYF
CDR3nt: TGTGCCAGCAGTGAAAGTCGAAGATCCGCTTACGAGCAGTACTTC

v_gene: TRBV7-6
d_gene: -
abundance: -
j_gene: TRBJ2-2
CDR3aa: CASSFGRGSGTGELFF
CDR3nt: TGTGCCAGCAGCTTCGGCAGGGGATCAGGCACCGGGGAGCTGTTTTTT

v_gene: TRBV7-9
d_gene: TRBD2
abundance: -
j_gene: TRBJ2-1
CDR3aa: CASSDRTSGSNNEQFF
CDR3nt: TGTGCCAGCAGCGATCGGACTAGCGGGAGTAACAATGAGCAGTTCTTC

v_gene: TRBV2
d_gene: TRBD1
abundance: -
j_gene: TRBJ2-1
CDR3aa: CASSPTGGSSYNEQFF
CDR3nt: TGTGCCAGCAGCCCTACAGGGGGATCCTCCTACAATGAGCAGTTCTTC

v_gene: TRBV28
d_gene: TRBD1
abundance: -
j_gene: TRBJ1-2
CDR3aa: CASSLLQGRGGYTF
CDR3nt: TGTGCCAGCAGCCTTTTACAGGGGAGAGGTGGCTACACCTTC

v_gene: TRBV2
d_gene: -
abundance: -
j_gene: TRBJ1-1
CDR3aa: CASSDRGGGTEAFF
CDR3nt: TGTGCCAGCAGTGACAGGGGCGGGGGCACTGAAGCTTTCTTT

v_gene: TRBV2
d_gene: -
abundance: -
j_gene: TRBJ1-4
CDR3aa: CASKDSGDEKLFF
CDR3nt: TGTGCCAGCAAGGACAGTGGGGATGAAAAACTGTTTTTT

v_gene: TRBV19
d_gene: TRBD1
abundance: -
j_gene: TRBJ1-4
CDR3aa: CASSTGGTVNEKLFF
CDR3nt: TGTGCCAGTAGTACGGGGGGGACAGTTAATGAAAAACTGTTTTTT

v_gene: TRBV5-4
d_gene: TRBD1
abundance: once
j_gene: TRBJ1-1
CDR3aa: CASSLSGGSTEAFF
CDR3nt: TGTGCCAGCAGCTTGTCAGGGGGGAGCACTGAAGCTTTCTTT

v_gene: TRBV7-9
d_gene: -
abundance: -
j_gene: TRBJ2-3
CDR3aa: CASSLRVDTQYF
CDR3nt: TGTGCCAGCAGCTTAAGGGTAGATACGCAGTATTTT

v_gene: TRBV30
d_gene: TRBD1
abundance: -
j_gene: TRBJ2-5
CDR3aa: CACRQGIQETQYF
CDR3nt: TGTGCCTGCCGACAGGGTATCCAAGAGACCCAGTACTTC

v_gene: TRBV28
d_gene: TRBD2
abundance: few
j_gene: TRBJ2-7
CDR3aa: CASRPGGDKSSYEQYF
CDR3nt: TGTGCCAGCAGACCGGGGGGTGACAAGAGCTCCTACGAGCAGTACTTC

v_gene: TRBV7-2
d_gene: -
abundance: many
j_gene: TRBJ1-5
CDR3aa: CASSLEGGNQPQHF
CDR3nt: TGTGCCAGCAGCCTGGAGGGGGGCAATCAGCCCCAGCATTTT

v_gene: TRBV2
d_gene: -
abundance: -
j_gene: TRBJ2-5
CDR3aa: CASMQQETQYF
CDR3nt: TGTGCCAGCATGCAGCAAGAGACCCAGTACTTC

v_gene: TRBV9
d_gene: -
abundance: -
j_gene: TRBJ2-5
CDR3aa: CASSVRATHGETQYF
CDR3nt: TGTGCCAGCAGCGTACGAGCGACCCACGGGGAGACCCAGTACTTC

v_gene: TRBV5-1
d_gene: -
abundance: once
j_gene: TRBJ2-1
CDR3aa: CASSSLGSGNEQFF
CDR3nt: TGCGCCAGCAGCTCCCTAGGGTCAGGGAATGAGCAGTTCTTC

v_gene: TRBV6-1
d_gene: -
abundance: few
j_gene: TRBJ2-7
CDR3aa: CASSEKPWRTNSYEQYF
CDR3nt: TGTGCCAGCAGTGAAAAACCCTGGCGGACCAACTCCTACGAGCAGTACTTC

v_gene: TRBV9
d_gene: -
abundance: -
j_gene: TRBJ1-2
CDR3aa: CASSVQGLSDGYTF
CDR3nt: TGTGCCAGCAGCGTTCAGGGGTTGAGCGATGGCTACACCTTC

v_gene: TRBV10-3
d_gene: -
abundance: -
j_gene: TRBJ1-2
CDR3aa: CAISESPDYGYTF
CDR3nt: TGTGCCATCAGTGAGTCTCCGGACTATGGCTACACCTTC